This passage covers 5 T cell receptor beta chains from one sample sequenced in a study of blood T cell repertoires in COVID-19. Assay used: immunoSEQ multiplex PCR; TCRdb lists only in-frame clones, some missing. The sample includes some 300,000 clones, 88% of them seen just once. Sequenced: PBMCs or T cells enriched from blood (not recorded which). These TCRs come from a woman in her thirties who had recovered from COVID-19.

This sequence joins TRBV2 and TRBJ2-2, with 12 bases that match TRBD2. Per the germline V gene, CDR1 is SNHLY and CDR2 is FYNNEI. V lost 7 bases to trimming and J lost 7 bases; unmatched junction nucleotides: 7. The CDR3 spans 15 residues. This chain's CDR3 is CASTETSGGVGELFF. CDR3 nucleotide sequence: TGTGCCAGCACCGAGACTAGCGGGGGCGTCGGGGAGCTGTTTTTT. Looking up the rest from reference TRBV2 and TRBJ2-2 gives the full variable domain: EPEVTQTPSHQVTQMGQEVILRCVPISNHLYFYWYRQILGQKVEFLVSFYNNEISEKSEIFDDQFSVERPDGSNFTLKIRSTKLEDSAMYFCASTETSGGVGELFFGEGSRLTVL.

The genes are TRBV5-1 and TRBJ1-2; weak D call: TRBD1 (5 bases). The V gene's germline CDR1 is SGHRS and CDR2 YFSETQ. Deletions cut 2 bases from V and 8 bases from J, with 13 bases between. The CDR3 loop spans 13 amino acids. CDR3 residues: CASSLSGIDGYTF. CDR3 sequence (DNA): TGCGCCAGCAGCTTATCAGGGATCGACGGCTACACCTTC.

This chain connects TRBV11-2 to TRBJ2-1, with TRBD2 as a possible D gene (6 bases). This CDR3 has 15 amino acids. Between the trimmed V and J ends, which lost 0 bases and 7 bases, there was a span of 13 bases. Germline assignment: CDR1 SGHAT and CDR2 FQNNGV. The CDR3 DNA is TGTGCCAGCAGCTTAGATCCGGAGGGGTCTAATGAGCAGTTCTTC. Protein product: CASSLDPEGSNEQFF.

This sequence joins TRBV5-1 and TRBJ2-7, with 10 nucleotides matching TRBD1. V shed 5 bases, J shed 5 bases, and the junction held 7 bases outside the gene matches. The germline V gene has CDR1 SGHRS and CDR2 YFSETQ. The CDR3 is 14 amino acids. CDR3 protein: CASRTGGNINEQYF. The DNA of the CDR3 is TGCGCCAGCAGGACAGGGGGCAACATCAACGAGCAGTACTTC.

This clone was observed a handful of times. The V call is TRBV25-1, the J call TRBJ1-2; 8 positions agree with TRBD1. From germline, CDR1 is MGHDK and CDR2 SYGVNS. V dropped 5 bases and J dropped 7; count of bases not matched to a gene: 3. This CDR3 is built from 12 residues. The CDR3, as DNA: TGTGCCAGCAGTATGACAGGGGCTGGCTACACCTTC. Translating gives CASSMTGAGYTF.